Following are 9 T cell receptor beta chains from one sample sequenced in a study of Ad26.COV2.S vaccination and SARS-CoV-2 variants. The assay was immunoSEQ multiplex PCR, and TCRdb's table has in-frame clones only and misses some. The sample holds around 310,000 clones, under 90% seen once. Treatment noted: roughly 19 received Ad26.COV2.S at low or high dose, single or two shots; several received placebo; per-sample allocation not given. Following the first vaccine or placebo injection, samples were taken on day 63. The material sequenced was peripheral blood, taken in a trial of Ad26.COV2.S vaccine versus placebo. These receptors were collected from a person aged 18-60 years who received the Ad26.COV2.S COVID-19 vaccine or a placebo.

This rearrangement joins TRBV28 to TRBJ2-2; 9 nucleotides align to TRBD1. The germline gives CDR1 MDHEN, CDR2 SYDVKM. The CDR3 has 16 amino acids. Trimming at V came to 8 bases and at J to 2 bases, leaving 9 bases not matched to a gene. The CDR3 DNA sequence: TGTGCCAGCGGTGGCTGGGGACAGGGAAACACCGGGGAGCTGTTTTTT. Its protein is CASGGWGQGNTGELFF.

The CDR3: CASSLTAYEQYF. The CDR3 bases are TGTGCCAGCAGCTTGACAGCATACGAGCAGTACTTC. The chain uses TRBV7-2 and TRBJ2-7; weak D call: TRBD1 (5 bases). Germline assignment: CDR1 SGHTA and CDR2 FQGNSA. V lost 3 bases to trimming and J lost 4 bases, with 7 bases between them. The CDR3 is 12 residues long.

This chain connects TRBV29-1 to TRBJ2-1, with TRBD2 identical over 10 bases. The germline gives CDR1 SQVTM, CDR2 ANQGSEA. V was pared by 7 bases and J by 7 bases, with 7 bases of the junction left unmatched. This CDR3 has 13 amino acids. The CDR3 loop is CSGPSGRGNEQFF. CDR3 DNA: TGCAGCGGGCCTAGCGGGAGAGGGAATGAGCAGTTCTTC.

The chain joins TRBV29-1 to TRBJ1-2; D call uncertain. The CDR3 contains 13 residues. Germline CDR1 is SQVTM and CDR2 is ANQGSEA. Trimming removed 0 bases at V and 8 bases at J, with 13 bases between. The CDR3: CSVEDRSPSGYTF. CDR3 nucleotides: TGCAGCGTTGAAGATAGGAGTCCCTCAGGCTACACCTTC.

This clone was seen a few times. The chain combines TRBV10-1 with TRBJ1-1; D might be TRBD1 (6 bases). This CDR3 is built from 13 residues. Germline V gives CDR1 WNHNN, CDR2 SYGVQD (reference sequence). Deletions cut 6 bases from V and 6 bases from J, with 14 bases between. This chain's CDR3 is CASSWDIRSEAFF. The CDR3 DNA is TGCGCCAGCAGCTGGGACATAAGATCTGAAGCTTTCTTT.

The chain links TRBV15 to TRBJ1-1; D is undetermined. CDR1 LNHNV and CDR2 YYDKDF come from the germline V gene (reference sequence). The CDR3 has 14 residues. Trimming removed 6 bases at V and 0 bases at J, with 11 bases between. Here the CDR3 DNA reads TGTGCCACCAGACGACAAGTCATGAACACTGAAGCTTTCTTT. Translation: CATRRQVMNTEAFF.

This chain joins TRBV18 and TRBJ2-7; D unresolved. The CDR3 sequence is 13 residues long. Germline-derived CDR1 and CDR2 are KGHSH and LQKENI. The ends were cut back, 3 bases at V and 5 bases at J, with 11 bases in the middle. CDR3 coding DNA: TGTGCCAGCTCACCTTCAGAGGCTGACGAGCAGTACTTC. Its protein product is CASSPSEADEQYF.

This clone was observed a single time. The rearrangement links TRBV25-1 to TRBJ2-1; perhaps TRBD2 as D (5 bases). Germline CDR1 reads MGHDK; CDR2 reads SYGVNS. V gave up 7 bases and J gave up 2 bases, with 12 bases separating them. The CDR3 covers 14 residues. In DNA, the CDR3 is TGTGCCAGCACCCGCACGGGAACCTACAATGAGCAGTTCTTC. Protein product: CASTRTGTYNEQFF. The whole variable domain, filled in from reference TRBV25-1 and TRBJ2-1, reads EADIYQTPRYLVIGTGKKITLECSQTMGHDKMYWYQQDPGMELHLIHYSYGVNSTEKGDLSSESTVSRIRTEHFPLTLESARPSHTSQYLCASTRTGTYNEQFFGPGTRLTVL.

The CDR3 DNA sequence: TGTGCCAGCAGTGAAGCGCCGCCCAGCTCCTATAATTCACCCCTCCACTTT. It specifies CASSEAPPSSYNSPLHF. The chain is built from TRBV2 and TRBJ1-6; D is uncertain. The CDR3 spans 17 residues. Germline CDR1 reads SNHLY; CDR2 reads FYNNEI. The V and J ends lost 0 bases and 0 bases respectively, with 9 bases between them.